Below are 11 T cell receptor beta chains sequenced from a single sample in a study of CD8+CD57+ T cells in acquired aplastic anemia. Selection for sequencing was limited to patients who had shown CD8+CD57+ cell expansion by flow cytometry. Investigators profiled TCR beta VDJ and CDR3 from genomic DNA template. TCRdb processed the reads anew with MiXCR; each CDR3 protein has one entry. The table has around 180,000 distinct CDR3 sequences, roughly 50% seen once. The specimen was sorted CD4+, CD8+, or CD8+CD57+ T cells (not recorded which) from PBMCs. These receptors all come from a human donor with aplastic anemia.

CDR3 in amino acids: CASSSGTGNTGELFF. The CDR3 DNA reads as TGTGCCAGCAGTAGCGGGACGGGAAACACCGGGGAGCTGTTTTTT. The gene calls are TRBV2 and TRBJ2-2, with 7 bases matching TRBD2. The V segment lost 5 bases and the J segment 2 bases; nucleotides outside the gene matches: 5. Germline assignment: CDR1 SNHLY and CDR2 FYNNEI. The CDR3 totals 15 residues.

The CDR3 loop is CASSAARGAVGYTF. In nucleotides, the CDR3 is TGTGCCAGCAGTGCGGCAAGGGGCGCGGTAGGCTACACCTTC. This sequence joins TRBV2 and TRBJ1-2; maybe TRBD1 (5 bases). Germline-derived CDR1 and CDR2 are SNHLY and FYNNEI. The CDR3 runs 14 residues. V gave up 4 bases and J gave up 8 bases, with 17 bases separating them. The whole variable domain, filled in from reference TRBV2 and TRBJ1-2, reads EPEVTQTPSHQVTQMGQEVILRCVPISNHLYFYWYRQILGQKVEFLVSFYNNEISEKSEIFDDQFSVERPDGSNFTLKIRSTKLEDSAMYFCASSAARGAVGYTFGSGTRLTVV.

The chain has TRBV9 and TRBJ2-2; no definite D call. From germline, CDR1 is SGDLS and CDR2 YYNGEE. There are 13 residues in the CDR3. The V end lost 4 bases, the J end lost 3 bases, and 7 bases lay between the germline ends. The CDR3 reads CASSPTHTGELFF. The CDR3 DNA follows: TGTGCCAGCAGCCCCACGCACACCGGGGAGCTGTTTTTT.

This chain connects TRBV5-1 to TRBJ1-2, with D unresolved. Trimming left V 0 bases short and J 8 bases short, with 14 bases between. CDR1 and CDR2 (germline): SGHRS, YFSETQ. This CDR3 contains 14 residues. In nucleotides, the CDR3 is TGCGCCAGCAGCTTGGTTCCCGGGGTGGACGGCTACACCTTC. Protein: CASSLVPGVDGYTF.

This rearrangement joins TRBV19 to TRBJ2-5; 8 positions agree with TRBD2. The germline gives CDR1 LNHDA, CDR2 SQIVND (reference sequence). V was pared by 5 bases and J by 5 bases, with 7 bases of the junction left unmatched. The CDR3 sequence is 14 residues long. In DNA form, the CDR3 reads TGTGCCAGTAGTGCCCGGGGGGGGTGGGAGACCCAGTACTTC. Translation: CASSARGGWETQYF.

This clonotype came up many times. The CDR3: CASSPKREDEKLFF. In DNA form, the CDR3 reads TGTGCCAGCAGCCCGAAGAGGGAGGATGAAAAACTGTTTTTT. V is TRBV7-6 and J is TRBJ1-4, with no clear D. The CDR3 is 14 residues long. Deletions cut 5 bases from V and 6 bases from J, with 13 bases between. Germline V CDR1 and CDR2: SGHVS, FNYEAQ. Using reference TRBV7-6 and TRBJ1-4 for the parts outside the CDR3, the full variable domain is GAGVSQSPRYKVTKRGQDVALRCDPISGHVSLYWYRQALGQGPEFLTYFNYEAQQDKSGLPNDRFSAERPEGSISTLTIQRTEQRDSAMYRCASSPKREDEKLFFGSGTQLSVL.

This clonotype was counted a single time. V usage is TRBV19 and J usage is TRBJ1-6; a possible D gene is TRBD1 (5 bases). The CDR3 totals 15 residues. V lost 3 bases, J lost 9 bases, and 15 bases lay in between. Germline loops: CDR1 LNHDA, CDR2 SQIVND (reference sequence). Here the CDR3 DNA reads TGTGCCAGTAGTATGGGGGAGAGGGAAAGTTCACCCCTCCACTTT. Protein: CASSMGERESSPLHF. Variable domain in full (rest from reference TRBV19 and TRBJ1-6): DGGITQSPKYLFRKEGQNVTLSCEQNLNHDAMYWYRQDPGQGLRLIYYSQIVNDFQKGDIAEGYSVSREKKESFPLTVTSAQKNPTAFYLCASSMGERESSPLHFGNGTRLTVT.

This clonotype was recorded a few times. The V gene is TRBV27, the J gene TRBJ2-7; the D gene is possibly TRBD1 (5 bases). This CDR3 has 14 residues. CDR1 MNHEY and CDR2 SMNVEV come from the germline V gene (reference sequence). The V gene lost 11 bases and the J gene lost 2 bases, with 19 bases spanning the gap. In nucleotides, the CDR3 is TGTGCCCGCTTAGGGGTAGGCCTTGCCTACGAGCAGTACTTC. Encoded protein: CARLGVGLAYEQYF.

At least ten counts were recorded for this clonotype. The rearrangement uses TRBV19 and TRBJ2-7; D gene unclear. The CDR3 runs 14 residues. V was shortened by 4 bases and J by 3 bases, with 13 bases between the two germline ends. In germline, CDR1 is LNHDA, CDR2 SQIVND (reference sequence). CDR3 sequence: CASSTGPGVYEQYF. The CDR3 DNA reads TGTGCCAGTAGTACCGGACCGGGCGTCTACGAGCAGTACTTC.

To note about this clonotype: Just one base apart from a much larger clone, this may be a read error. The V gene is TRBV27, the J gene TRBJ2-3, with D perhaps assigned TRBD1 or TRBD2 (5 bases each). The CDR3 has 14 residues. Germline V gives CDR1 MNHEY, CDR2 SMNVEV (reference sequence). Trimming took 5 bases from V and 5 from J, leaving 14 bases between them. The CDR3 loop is CASSTPGRGDTQYF. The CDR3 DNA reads TGTGCCAGCAGTACACCGGGACGAGGAGATACGCAGTATTTT.

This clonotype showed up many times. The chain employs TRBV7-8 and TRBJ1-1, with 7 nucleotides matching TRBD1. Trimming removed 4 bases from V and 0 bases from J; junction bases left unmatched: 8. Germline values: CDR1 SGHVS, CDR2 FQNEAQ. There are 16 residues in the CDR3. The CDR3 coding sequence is TGTGCCAGCAGCTCCGATCCACAGGGGTTGAACACTGAAGCTTTCTTT. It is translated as CASSSDPQGLNTEAFF.